This TCR beta chain was recovered during a study of blood T cell repertoires in COVID-19. Generated by immunoSEQ multiplex PCR, the TCRdb table keeps only in-frame clones and is missing some. The profile covers some 290,000 clones, with 85% to 95% appearing a single time and 3.5% to 5% taken by the ten largest. Adults between roughly 18 and 90 years of age took part from fewer than 30 US areas. Trimming at V came to 5 bases and at J to 2 bases, leaving 6 bases not matched to a gene. The CDR3 is 17 residues long. Germline CDR1 reads LNHDA; CDR2 reads SQIVND (reference sequence). The receptor was derived from a woman in her twenties or thirties who had been exposed to COVID-19. The rearrangement links TRBV19 to TRBJ2-3; TRBD2 matches 14 bases. Sequenced sample: PBMCs or T cells enriched from blood (not recorded which). The CDR3 DNA reads TGTGCCAGTAGTGTGGGACTAGCGGGGGCCCTCACAGATACGCAGTATTTT. Its translation is CASSVGLAGALTDTQYF.